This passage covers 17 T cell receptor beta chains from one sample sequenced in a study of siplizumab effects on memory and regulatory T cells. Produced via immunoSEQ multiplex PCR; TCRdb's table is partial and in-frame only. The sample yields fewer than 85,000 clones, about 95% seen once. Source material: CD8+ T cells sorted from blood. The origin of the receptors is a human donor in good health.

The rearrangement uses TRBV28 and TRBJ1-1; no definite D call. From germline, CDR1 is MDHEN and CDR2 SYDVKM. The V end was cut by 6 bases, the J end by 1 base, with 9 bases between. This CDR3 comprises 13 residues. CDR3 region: CASSPDWNTEAFF. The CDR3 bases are TGTGCCAGCAGCCCCGACTGGAACACTGAAGCTTTCTTT.

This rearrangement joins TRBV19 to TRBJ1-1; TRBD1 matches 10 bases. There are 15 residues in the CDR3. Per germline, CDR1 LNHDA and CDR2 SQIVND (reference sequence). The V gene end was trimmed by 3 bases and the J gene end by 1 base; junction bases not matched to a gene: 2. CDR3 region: CASSIWDRGNTEAFF. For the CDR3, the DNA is TGTGCCAGTAGTATTTGGGACAGGGGGAACACTGAAGCTTTCTTT.

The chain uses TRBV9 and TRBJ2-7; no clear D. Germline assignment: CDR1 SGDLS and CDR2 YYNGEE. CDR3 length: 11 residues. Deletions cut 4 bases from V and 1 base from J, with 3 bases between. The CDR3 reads CASSLSYEQYF. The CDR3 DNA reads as TGTGCCAGCAGCCTTTCCTACGAGCAGTACTTC. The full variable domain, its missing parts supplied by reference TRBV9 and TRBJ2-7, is DSGVTQTPKHLITATGQRVTLRCSPRSGDLSVYWYQQSLDQGLQFLIQYYNGEERAKGNILERFSAQQFPDLHSELNLSSLELGDSALYFCASSLSYEQYFGPGTRLTVT.

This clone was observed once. CDR3 bases: TGTGCCAGCAGCTTAGCGGCCAGGGCTCACGAGCAGTACTTC. Its protein is CASSLAARAHEQYF. The gene calls are TRBV7-9 and TRBJ2-7, with D possibly being TRBD1 (5 bases). The CDR3 totals 14 residues. Germline CDR1 SEHNR, CDR2 FQNEAQ (reference sequence). V shed 0 bases and J shed 5 bases, with 11 bases lying between them.

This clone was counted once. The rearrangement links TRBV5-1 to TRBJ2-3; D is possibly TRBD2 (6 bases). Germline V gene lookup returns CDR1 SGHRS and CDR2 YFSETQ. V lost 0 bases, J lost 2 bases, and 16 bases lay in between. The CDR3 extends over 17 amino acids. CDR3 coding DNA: TGCGCCAGCAGCTTGGTCGTGGTGGAGGGGAACACAGATACGCAGTATTTT. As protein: CASSLVVVEGNTDTQYF.

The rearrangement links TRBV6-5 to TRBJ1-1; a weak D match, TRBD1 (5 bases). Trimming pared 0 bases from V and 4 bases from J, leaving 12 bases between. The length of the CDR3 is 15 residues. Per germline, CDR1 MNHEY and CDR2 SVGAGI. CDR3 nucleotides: TGTGCCAGCAGTTACTCGAATGGGGCTGGCACTGAAGCTTTCTTT. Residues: CASSYSNGAGTEAFF.

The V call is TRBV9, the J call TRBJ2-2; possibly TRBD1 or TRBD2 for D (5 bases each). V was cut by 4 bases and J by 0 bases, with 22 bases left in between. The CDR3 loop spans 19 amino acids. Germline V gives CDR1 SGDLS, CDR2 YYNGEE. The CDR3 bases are TGTGCCAGCAGCCCCAATGGGGGTGGCGGAGCCCCGAACACCGGGGAGCTGTTTTTT. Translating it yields CASSPNGGGGAPNTGELFF.

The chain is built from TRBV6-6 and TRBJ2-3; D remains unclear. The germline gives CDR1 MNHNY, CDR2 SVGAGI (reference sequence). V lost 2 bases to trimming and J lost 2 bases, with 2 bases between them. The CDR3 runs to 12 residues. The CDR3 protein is CASSYPTDTQYF. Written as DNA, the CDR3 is TGTGCCAGCAGTTACCCCACAGATACGCAGTATTTT.

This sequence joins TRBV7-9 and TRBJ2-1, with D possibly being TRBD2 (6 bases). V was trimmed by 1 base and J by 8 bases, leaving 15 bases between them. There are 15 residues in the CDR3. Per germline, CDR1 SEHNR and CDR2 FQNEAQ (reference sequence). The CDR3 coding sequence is TGTGCCAGCAGCTTAGGGGGACTGCGAGGGGATGAGCAGTTCTTC. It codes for CASSLGGLRGDEQFF.

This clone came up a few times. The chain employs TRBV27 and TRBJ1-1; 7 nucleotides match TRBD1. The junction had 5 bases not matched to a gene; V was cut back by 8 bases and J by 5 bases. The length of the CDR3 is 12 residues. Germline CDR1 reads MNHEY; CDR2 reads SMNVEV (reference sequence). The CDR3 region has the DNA TGTGCCAGCCTAGGGGGCCGGACTGAAGCTTTCTTT. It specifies CASLGGRTEAFF.

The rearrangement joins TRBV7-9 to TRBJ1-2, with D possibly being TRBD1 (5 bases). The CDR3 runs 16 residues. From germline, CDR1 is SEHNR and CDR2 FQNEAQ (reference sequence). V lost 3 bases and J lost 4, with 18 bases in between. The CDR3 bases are TGTGCCAGCAGCTTCGACTTTTTGGGGGGTAGCTATGGCTACACCTTC. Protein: CASSFDFLGGSYGYTF. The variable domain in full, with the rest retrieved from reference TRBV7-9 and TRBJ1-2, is DTGVSQNPRHKITKRGQNVTFRCDPISEHNRLYWYRQTLGQGPEFLTYFQNEAQLEKSRLLSDRFSAERPKGSFSTLEIQRTEQGDSAMYLCASSFDFLGGSYGYTFGSGTRLTVV.

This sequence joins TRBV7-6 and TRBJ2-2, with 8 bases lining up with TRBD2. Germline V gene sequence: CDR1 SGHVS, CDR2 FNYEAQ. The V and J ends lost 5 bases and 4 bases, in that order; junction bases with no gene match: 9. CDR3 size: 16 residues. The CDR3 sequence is CASSATGTSPTGELFF. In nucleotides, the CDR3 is TGTGCCAGCAGCGCGACCGGGACTAGTCCCACCGGGGAGCTGTTTTTT.

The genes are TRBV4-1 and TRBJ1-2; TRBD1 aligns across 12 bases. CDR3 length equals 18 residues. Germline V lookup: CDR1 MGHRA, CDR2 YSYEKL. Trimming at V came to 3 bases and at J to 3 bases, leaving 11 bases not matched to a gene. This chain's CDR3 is CASSQEGGQGAVHYGYTF. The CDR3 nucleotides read TGCGCCAGCAGCCAGGAGGGGGGACAGGGGGCTGTTCACTATGGCTACACCTTC.

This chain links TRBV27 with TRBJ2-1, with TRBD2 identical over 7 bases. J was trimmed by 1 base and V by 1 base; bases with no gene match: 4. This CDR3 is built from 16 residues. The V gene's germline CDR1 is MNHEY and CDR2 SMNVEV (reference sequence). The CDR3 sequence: CASSLFGGVSYNEQFF. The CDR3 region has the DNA TGTGCCAGCAGTTTATTTGGGGGGGTGTCCTACAATGAGCAGTTCTTC.

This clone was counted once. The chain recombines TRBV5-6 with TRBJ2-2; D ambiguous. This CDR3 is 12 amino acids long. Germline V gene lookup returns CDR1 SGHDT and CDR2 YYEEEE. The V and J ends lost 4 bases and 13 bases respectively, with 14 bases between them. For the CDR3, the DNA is TGTGCCAGCAGCAACGACCCCGTGGGGCTGTTTTTT. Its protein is CASSNDPVGLFF.

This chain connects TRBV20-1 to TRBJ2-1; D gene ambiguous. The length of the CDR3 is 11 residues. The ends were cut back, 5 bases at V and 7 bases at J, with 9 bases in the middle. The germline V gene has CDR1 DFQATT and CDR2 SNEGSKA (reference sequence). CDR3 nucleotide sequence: TGCAGTGCTGGTTCGTGGAATGAGCAGTTCTTC. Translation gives CSAGSWNEQFF.

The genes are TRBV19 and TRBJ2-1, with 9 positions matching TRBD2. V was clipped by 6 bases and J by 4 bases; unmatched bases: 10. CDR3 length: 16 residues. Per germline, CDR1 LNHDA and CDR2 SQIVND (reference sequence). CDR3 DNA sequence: TGTGCCAGTAGCCATATCCTAGCGGGATTATACAATGAGCAGTTCTTC. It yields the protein CASSHILAGLYNEQFF.